A selection of T cell receptor beta chains follows, all from one sample in a study of blood T cell repertoires in COVID-19. Data came from immunoSEQ multiplex PCR; TCRdb stores just in-frame clones and leaves some out. The sample holds 300,000 to 500,000 clones; 88% are singletons and the top ten take around 1.9%. Sequenced input: PBMCs or T cells enriched from blood (not recorded which). The receptors were sampled from a woman aged 40 to 50 with acute COVID-19. CDR3s include the opening cysteine and the closing phenylalanine or tryptophan. The order of the fields is clone size, J gene, V gene, D gene, CDR3 DNA, CDR3 protein. A D gene is named only where the DNA matches it firmly. Size values are once, few and many counts, or a class for expanded clones, and some rows have none.

>-|TRBJ1-1|TRBV6-1|-
TGTGCCAGCAGTGAACCTCGACAGCGTTTCACTGAAGCTTTCTTT
CASSEPRQRFTEAFF
>once|TRBJ2-1|TRBV5-4|TRBD2
TGTGCCAGCAGCTGGACTAGCGAGAATGAGCAGTTCTTC
CASSWTSENEQFF
>once|TRBJ1-6|TRBV7-9|-
TGTGCCAGCAGCTTAGGGCTCCACAGGAACCCTTCACCCCTCCACTTT
CASSLGLHRNPSPLHF
>-|TRBJ1-2|TRBV19|TRBD1
TGTGCCAGTAGGCGACAGGGTTCGGATGGCTACACCTTC
CASRRQGSDGYTF
>-|TRBJ1-3|TRBV3-1/TRBV3-2|-
TGTGCCAGCAGCCAAGAACCGACAGGTACCGGAAACACCATATATTTT
CASSQEPTGTGNTIYF
>-|TRBJ2-2|TRBV18|TRBD1
TGTGCCAGCTCACAGCGCGGGACAGGGCGGACCGGGGAGCTGTTTTTT
CASSQRGTGRTGELFF
>-|TRBJ1-1|TRBV30|TRBD1
TGTGCCCAAAGGGGACAGGGGTTTTGGACTGAAGCTTTCTTT
CAQRGQGFWTEAFF
>-|TRBJ2-3|TRBV10-1|-
TGCGCCAGCAGTGAGCCCGCCTCAGCAGATACGCAGTATTTT
CASSEPASADTQYF
>-|TRBJ1-5|TRBV20-1|-
TGCAGTGCCCCAGTCAGAGGGACCCAGCATTTT
CSAPVRGTQHF
>-|TRBJ1-2|TRBV6-1|TRBD1
TGTGCCAGCAGTGACCCCCGACAGGGAATCTATGGCTACACCTTC
CASSDPRQGIYGYTF
>-|TRBJ1-2|TRBV20-1|-
TGCAGTGCTAGTGGACTACCCTGGGGCTACACCTTC
CSASGLPWGYTF
>-|TRBJ2-1|TRBV6-5|-
TGTGCCACCATCTACTTAGCGACATCCTACAATGAGCAGTTCTTC
CATIYLATSYNEQFF
>-|TRBJ2-5|TRBV11-2|TRBD2
TGTGCCAGCAGCTCTTTGACTAGCGACGGTCAAGAGACCCAGTACTTC
CASSSLTSDGQETQYF
>-|TRBJ2-1|TRBV7-2|TRBD2
TGTGCCAGCAGTTACCAACAGCGGGGGGCCAACAATGAGCAGTTCTTC
CASSYQQRGANNEQFF
>-|TRBJ1-2|TRBV7-9|-
TGTGCCAGCAGCTTAGCGGGGCCACCTAACTATGGCTACACCTTC
CASSLAGPPNYGYTF
>-|TRBJ1-4|TRBV30|-
TGTGCCTGGAGTGAGTTGGCAGACGAAACAGCAACTAATGAAAAACTGTTTTTT
CAWSELADETATNEKLFF
>-|TRBJ1-1|TRBV11-2|TRBD1
TGTGCCAGCAGCTTATGGGTTCCGGGACAGGCATCCCTGGGAGCTTTCTTT
CASSLWVPGQASLGAFF
>-|TRBJ1-1|TRBV27|-
TGTGCCAGCAAAAGGGAGTGGGGCACTGAAGCTTTCTTT
CASKREWGTEAFF
>-|TRBJ2-1|TRBV5-6|TRBD2
TGTGCCAGCAGAACTAGCGGGGGGAACAATGAGCAGTTCTTC
CASRTSGGNNEQFF
>once|TRBJ1-2|TRBV30|-
TGTGCCTGGAGACGGGGGGTAGGCGATGGCTACACCTTC
CAWRRGVGDGYTF
>once|TRBJ1-2|TRBV11-2|-
TGTGCCAGCAGCCCGTCCTTCCGATTCGGCGGAGGCTACACCTTC
CASSPSFRFGGGYTF
>-|TRBJ1-2|TRBV6-6|-
TGTGCCAGCAATAGAGACTATGGCTACACCTTC
CASNRDYGYTF
>-|TRBJ2-6|TRBV5-1|-
TGCGCCAGCAGCTTTGGAGCGGTCTCTGGGGCCAACGTCCTGACTTTC
CASSFGAVSGANVLTF
>-|TRBJ2-5|TRBV5-4|TRBD1
TGTGCCAGCAGCTTGTCAACAGGGGTGAGAGAGACCCAGTACTTC
CASSLSTGVRETQYF
>-|TRBJ1-5|TRBV6-2/TRBV6-3|TRBD1
TGTGCCAGCAGTTACGACAGGGGGGTAGATCAGCCCCAGCATTTT
CASSYDRGVDQPQHF
>-|TRBJ1-6|TRBV2|TRBD1
TGTGCCAGCAGACTATTCGGGACAGGGGCTAACTCACCCCTCCACTTT
CASRLFGTGANSPLHF
>once|TRBJ1-3|TRBV18|TRBD1
TGTGCCAGCTCACCTATACCTAATCGGACAGGGGGAAGAAACACCATATATTTT
CASSPIPNRTGGRNTIYF
>few|TRBJ1-2|TRBV29-1|TRBD1
TGCAGCGTGGGACAGGGGGATATCTATGGCTACACCTTC
CSVGQGDIYGYTF
>-|TRBJ1-2|TRBV5-4|TRBD1
TGTGCCAGCAGCCCCGAGACAGGGCACTATGGCTACACCTTC
CASSPETGHYGYTF
>-|TRBJ1-5|TRBV19|-
TGTGCCAGTAGTATAAGGGGCCAGGGCAATCAGCCCCAGCATTTT
CASSIRGQGNQPQHF
>-|TRBJ2-5|TRBV5-1|-
TGCGCCAGCAGGGCGGCAGGGATGGAGGAGACCCAGTACTTC
CASRAAGMEETQYF
>-|TRBJ1-2|TRBV2|-
TGTGCCAGCAGTCCCGGTCGGCGAGGGGGATTGAATGGCTACACCTTC
CASSPGRRGGLNGYTF
>-|TRBJ1-5|TRBV19|TRBD1
TGTGCCAGTAGTATAGGGACAGGGGGAGGTCAGCCCCAGCATTTT
CASSIGTGGGQPQHF
>-|TRBJ2-3|TRBV4-1|TRBD1
TGCGCCAGCAGCCGGATTCCGGGACAGCCCCCCACAGATACGCAGTATTTT
CASSRIPGQPPTDTQYF
>-|TRBJ2-7|TRBV3-1/TRBV3-2|TRBD2
TGTGCCAGCAGCCTAGGGACTAGCCGGTGGCAGTACTTC
CASSLGTSRWQYF
>-|TRBJ1-6|TRBV7-2|TRBD1
TGTGCCAGCAGCTTAGTACAGGGGCGTTACTATAATTCACCCCTCCACTTT
CASSLVQGRYYNSPLHF
>-|TRBJ1-3|TRBV6-5|-
TGTGCCAGCAGTCCCTACAGGGGAAACACCATATATTTT
CASSPYRGNTIYF
>-|TRBJ1-5|TRBV30|TRBD1
TGTGCCTGGCCAATATTGACAGGGGTGAATCAGCCCCAGCATTTT
CAWPILTGVNQPQHF
>-|TRBJ1-3|TRBV11-2|-
TGTGCCAGCAGCTTTGGGGGGTCCCTCGGAAACACCATATATTTT
CASSFGGSLGNTIYF
>-|TRBJ2-1|TRBV5-4|TRBD2
TGTGCCAGCAGCGTTCTTACTAGCGGGGGCTCGAATGAGCAGTTCTTC
CASSVLTSGGSNEQFF
>-|TRBJ2-1|TRBV6-2/TRBV6-3|TRBD2
TGTGCCAGCAGTTACTCGCAGCGGGGGCCTCTCCTTTACAATGAGCAGTTCTTC
CASSYSQRGPLLYNEQFF
>-|TRBJ2-7|TRBV5-6|TRBD1
TGTGCCAGCAGCCCCGGGACAGGCATCTACGAGCAGTACTTC
CASSPGTGIYEQYF
>-|TRBJ2-2|TRBV4-1|-
TGCGCCAGCGGGCCCTTTGGCGGGGAGCTGTTTTTT
CASGPFGGELFF
>once|TRBJ2-2|TRBV5-4|TRBD2
TGTGCCAGCAGCCTTAGCGGGGCGAACACCGGGGAGCTGTTTTTT
CASSLSGANTGELFF
>-|TRBJ2-3|TRBV6-1|TRBD2
TGTGCCAGCAGTGAAGGGGTAGCGGGGGGGCAAGATACGCAGTATTTT
CASSEGVAGGQDTQYF
>-|TRBJ2-1|TRBV29-1|TRBD2
TGCAGCGCCGTCAGCGGGGGCCTATACAATGAGCAGTTCTTC
CSAVSGGLYNEQFF
>-|TRBJ1-2|TRBV5-1|-
TGCGCCAGCAGCTTGTACGTCGGAGGCCGAGCTAACTATGGCTACACCTTC
CASSLYVGGRANYGYTF
>once|TRBJ1-2|TRBV30|-
TGTGCCTGGATCCCCTGGGAGGGGATAGACTATGGCTACACCTTC
CAWIPWEGIDYGYTF
>-|TRBJ1-2|TRBV6-5|-
TGTGCCAGCAGTAGATCGGGTCTATTCCGCTATGGCTACACCTTC
CASSRSGLFRYGYTF
>-|TRBJ1-6|TRBV6-5|-
TGTGCCAGCTCTCTCTATAATTCACCCCTCCACTTT
CASSLYNSPLHF
>-|TRBJ1-2|TRBV2|TRBD1
TGTGCCAGCACGAGACAGGGGAACTATGGCTACACCTTC
CASTRQGNYGYTF
>-|TRBJ1-2|TRBV20-1|-
TGCAGTGCTAGTCGGGGGATGGGCTACACCTTC
CSASRGMGYTF
>-|TRBJ1-4|TRBV6-5|TRBD1
TGTGCCAGCAGTAGAGGACAGGGAGGTGGAAAACTGTTTTTT
CASSRGQGGGKLFF
>-|TRBJ1-4|TRBV20-1|-
TGCAGTGCTAGAGAGGGGGGGAAACTGTTTTTT
CSAREGGKLFF
>-|TRBJ1-1|TRBV12-2|-
TGTGCAAGTCGCTTAGAGCAGGGGAGTATGGACACTGAAGCTTTCTTT
CASRLEQGSMDTEAFF
>-|TRBJ1-2|TRBV29-1|TRBD1
TGCATGGGGACAGGCTTCTATGGCTACACCTTC
CMGTGFYGYTF
>-|TRBJ2-5|TRBV5-1|TRBD2
TGCGCCAGCAGCCTGACGGTGGGGACTAGCGGGGGGGCCGGCGAGACCCAGTACTTC
CASSLTVGTSGGAGETQYF
>-|TRBJ1-1|TRBV19|-
TGTGCCAGTAGTATAGTGGCAGGGGACGACACTGAAGCTTTCTTT
CASSIVAGDDTEAFF
>once|TRBJ2-5|TRBV19|-
TGTGCCAGTGGGCCCCGTGGGACCCAGTACTTC
CASGPRGTQYF
>-|TRBJ1-2|TRBV6-5|-
TGTGCCAGCAGTTACGGTGGAGGAGGGGATGGCTACACCTTC
CASSYGGGGDGYTF